This TCR beta chain is from a study of Ad26.COV2.S vaccination and SARS-CoV-2 variants. Described treatment: roughly 19 received Ad26.COV2.S at low or high dose, single or two shots; about five received placebo; per-sample allocation not given. Samples came from day 63 after the first vaccine or placebo injection. This vaccine is an Ad26 vector that expresses the Wuhan-strain SARS-CoV-2 spike. V lost 2 bases to trimming and J lost 4 bases, with 15 bases between them. Germline V gene sequence: CDR1 SGDLS, CDR2 YYNGEE. This CDR3 is built from 15 residues. To note about this clone: What it binds is not known.

Sequenced by immunoSEQ multiplex PCR; TCRdb stores in-frame clones only, minus some. The table has 500,000 or so clones, around 90% seen once. Study-wide results and limits: Researchers cautioned that TCR breadth and depth analyses may have underestimated total T cell responses. Breadth of non-spike TCRs did not differ between vaccinees and placebo recipients. Substantial response breadth was reportedly seen for spike-specific CD8+ and CD4+ T cells after vaccination.

The sample was peripheral blood, taken in a trial of Ad26.COV2.S vaccine versus placebo. The rearrangement links TRBV9 to TRBJ1-2; D uncertain. This sequence originates from a person aged 18-60 years who received the Ad26.COV2.S COVID-19 vaccine or a placebo. The CDR3 bases are TGTGCCAGCAGCGTTGAACGGGGATCTACCTATGGCTACACCTTC. The encoded protein is CASSVERGSTYGYTF. The whole variable domain, remainder taken from reference TRBV9 and TRBJ1-2, is DSGVTQTPKHLITATGQRVTLRCSPRSGDLSVYWYQQSLDQGLQFLIQYYNGEERAKGNILERFSAQQFPDLHSELNLSSLELGDSALYFCASSVERGSTYGYTFGSGTRLTVV.